These 15 T cell receptor beta chains share one sample of origin, sequenced in a study of regulatory T cells in long-lasting Graves disease. Time point meaning: newly diagnosed GD, antithyroid drugs for less than 3 months. From PBMCs, RNA was extracted and then used to make the TCR library. Building of the TCR beta libraries involved iRepertoire HTBI primers and Arm-PCR of CDR3 regions. TCRdb reprocessed the multiplex PCR reads with MiXCR, giving one entry per CDR3 protein. The table includes about 360,000 distinct CDR3 sequences, 15% to 20% detected once. These data were also reused for a study on T cells in Graves' hyperthyroidism and ophthalmopathy.

The material sequenced was peripheral blood mononuclear cells (PBMCs), taken at new diagnosis, from a patient treated with antithyroid drugs. The receptors were gathered from a woman between 18 and 30 years old with Graves disease.

The chain carries TRBV4-1 and TRBJ2-4; 7 nucleotides line up with TRBD1. V lost 0 bases, J lost 9 bases, and 5 bases stayed unmatched. This CDR3 contains 14 residues. Germline V gene lookup returns CDR1 MGHRA and CDR2 YSYEKL. The CDR3 DNA sequence: TGCGCCAGCAGCCAAGAAGGGGGCGGTCGCATTCAGTACTTC. It translates to CASSQEGGGRIQYF.

The chain links TRBV19 to TRBJ2-3, with TRBD2 identical over 9 bases. Losses at the gene ends were 8 bases for V and 1 base for J; bases not matched to a gene: 4. The CDR3 loop spans 14 amino acids. Germline-derived CDR1 and CDR2 are LNHDA and SQIVND (reference sequence). CDR3 loop: CASGRTSGTDTQYF. DNA for the CDR3: TGTGCCAGTGGACGGACTAGCGGCACAGATACGCAGTATTTT.

There are many counts of this clonotype. This chain uses TRBV6-1 with TRBJ2-7, with 9 bases matching TRBD1. Germline CDR1 and CDR2: MNHNS and SASEGT. The ends lost 6 bases at V and 2 bases at J; junction bases unmatched: 5. The CDR3 is 14 residues long. CDR3 nucleotide sequence: TGTGCCAGCAGGGAACAGGGGGCAGCCTACGAGCAGTACTTC. Translation: CASREQGAAYEQYF.

The chain combines TRBV12-5 with TRBJ2-1; D gene unclear. V was cut by 1 base and J by 1 base, with 14 bases left in between. CDR3 length equals 17 residues. The germline V gene encodes CDR1 LGHNT and CDR2 FRNRAP. The CDR3 region has the DNA TGTGCTAGTGGTTTGGGAGCTACATCCTTATCCTACAATGAGCAGTTCTTC. It encodes CASGLGATSLSYNEQFF.

This clonotype was counted between two and nine times. The J gene is TRBJ2-1, the V gene TRBV11-2; TRBD2 matches 11 bases. In germline, CDR1 is SGHAT, CDR2 FQNNGV. This CDR3 comprises 20 residues. The V segment lost 0 bases and the J segment 5 bases; nucleotides outside the gene matches: 15. For the CDR3, the DNA is TGTGCCAGCAGCTTAGACATCGTTAGCGGGAGGGCCCGGGCAAACAATGAGCAGTTCTTC. It codes for CASSLDIVSGRARANNEQFF.

This clonotype was detected many times. V usage is TRBV29-1 and J usage is TRBJ2-7, with 7 bases lining up with TRBD1. The CDR3 is made up of 15 amino acids. Losses at the gene ends were 3 bases for V and 0 bases for J; bases not matched to a gene: 8. The germline CDR1 and CDR2 sequences are SQVTM and ANQGSEA. Here the CDR3 reads CSVEVYDRDSYEQYF. For the CDR3, the DNA is TGCAGCGTTGAGGTTTACGACAGGGACTCCTACGAGCAGTACTTC.

The table lists this clonotype with a few counts. The V gene is TRBV6-1, the J gene TRBJ1-4; D gene unclear. The CDR3 totals 12 residues. The germline V gene has CDR1 MNHNS and CDR2 SASEGT. V was shortened by 8 bases and J by 8 bases, with 12 bases between the two germline ends. The CDR3 DNA reads as TGTGCCAGCTCCAGATCTGGGGAAAAACTGTTTTTT. It yields the protein CASSRSGEKLFF.

In this sample, this clonotype turned up many times. The chain has TRBV5-1 and TRBJ2-1; TRBD2 aligns across 7 bases. Germline V gene sequence: CDR1 SGHRS, CDR2 YFSETQ. J was trimmed by 4 bases and V by 5 bases; bases with no gene match: 6. CDR3 length: 14 residues. CDR3 in DNA: TGCGCCAGCAGGTCGGCTAGCGGATACAATGAGCAGTTCTTC. This sequence encodes CASRSASGYNEQFF.

This clonotype has at least ten counts. J is TRBJ2-2 and V is TRBV5-1; D gene unclear. Between the trimmed V and J ends, which lost 7 bases and 5 bases, there was a span of 15 bases. CDR1 is SGHRS and CDR2 is YFSETQ in the germline V gene. CDR3 length: 14 amino acids. CDR3 bases: TGCGCCAGCCACCCAGCCAACCCAACCGGGGAGCTGTTTTTT. It translates to CASHPANPTGELFF. The whole variable domain, filled in from reference TRBV5-1 and TRBJ2-2, reads KAGVTQTPRYLIKTRGQQVTLSCSPISGHRSVSWYQQTPGQGLQFLFEYFSETQRNKGNFPGRFSGRQFSNSRSEMNVSTLELGDSALYLCASHPANPTGELFFGEGSRLTVL.

This clonotype was seen at least ten times. An end of the junction does not agree with germline; a read error may underlie this. V and J are TRBV13 and TRBJ2-3; D remains ambiguous. This CDR3 has 14 residues. CDR1 and CDR2 from the germline V gene are PRHDT and FYEKMQ (reference sequence). CDR3 residues: CASSLGRGSRIAFF. CDR3 coding DNA: TGTGCCAGCAGCTTAGGCCGTGGAAGCAGGATCGCTTTTTTT.

This clonotype was counted between two and nine times. V is TRBV4-1 and J is TRBJ1-2; possibly TRBD1 for D (5 bases). Trimming shortened V by 0 bases and J by 6 bases, and 14 bases separated the two germline ends. This CDR3 has 15 amino acids. Germline assignment: CDR1 MGHRA and CDR2 YSYEKL. CDR3 amino acids: CASSQDGRGIDGYTF. The CDR3 region has the DNA TGCGCCAGCAGCCAAGATGGGCGGGGGATCGATGGCTACACCTTC.

This clonotype has just a few counts. The CDR3: CASSWTRNTEAFF. The CDR3 region has the DNA TGTGCCAGCAGTTGGACCCGGAACACTGAAGCTTTCTTT. The gene calls are TRBV6-2 or TRBV6-3 and TRBJ1-1; D is uncertain. CDR1 is MNHEY and CDR2 is SVGEGT in the germline V gene. The CDR3 contains 13 residues. The ends were cut back, 4 bases at V and 1 base at J, with 7 bases in the middle.

This clonotype has a count of ten or more. V usage is TRBV20-1 and J usage is TRBJ2-7; maybe TRBD1 (7 bases). CDR1 is DFQATT, CDR2 SNEGSKA, per germline (reference sequence). The V gene lost 6 bases and the J gene lost 4 bases, with 16 bases spanning the gap. The CDR3 is 13 residues long. For the CDR3, the DNA is TGCAGTGCGGCGGGACAGAGAAATTACGAGCAGTACTTC. It specifies CSAAGQRNYEQYF.

At least ten counts were recorded for this clonotype. V usage is TRBV12-3 or TRBV12-4 and J usage is TRBJ1-6, with D maybe TRBD1 (5 bases). The CDR3 consists of 14 residues. Between the trimmed V and J ends, which lost 1 base and 9 bases, there was a span of 10 bases. CDR3 in DNA: TGTGCCAGCAGTTTAGGGCAGGGCGGTTCACCCCTCCACTTT. It specifies CASSLGQGGSPLHF.

This clonotype was recorded many times. The chain joins TRBV6-2 or TRBV6-3 to TRBJ2-5; weak D call: TRBD2 (6 bases). Germline V CDR1 and CDR2: MNHEY, SVGEGT. Trimming removed 5 bases from V and 4 bases from J, with 17 bases in between. CDR3 length: 15 residues. The CDR3 nucleotides read TGTGCCAGCAGTGAATGGAGGAGGGAACGAGAGACCCAGTACTTC. Translated, it gives CASSEWRRERETQYF.